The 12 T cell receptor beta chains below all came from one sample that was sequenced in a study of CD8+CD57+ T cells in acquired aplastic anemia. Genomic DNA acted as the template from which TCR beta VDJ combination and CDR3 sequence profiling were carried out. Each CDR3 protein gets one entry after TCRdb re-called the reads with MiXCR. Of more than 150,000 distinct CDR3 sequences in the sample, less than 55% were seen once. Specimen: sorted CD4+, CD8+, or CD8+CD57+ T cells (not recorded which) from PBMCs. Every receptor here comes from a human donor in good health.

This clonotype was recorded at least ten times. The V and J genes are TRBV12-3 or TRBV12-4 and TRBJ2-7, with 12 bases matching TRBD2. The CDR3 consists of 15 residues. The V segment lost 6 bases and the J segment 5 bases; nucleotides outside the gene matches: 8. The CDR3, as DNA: TGTGCCAGCAGCGCGATTCTAGCGGGAGGGAACGAGCAGTACTTC. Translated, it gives CASSAILAGGNEQYF.

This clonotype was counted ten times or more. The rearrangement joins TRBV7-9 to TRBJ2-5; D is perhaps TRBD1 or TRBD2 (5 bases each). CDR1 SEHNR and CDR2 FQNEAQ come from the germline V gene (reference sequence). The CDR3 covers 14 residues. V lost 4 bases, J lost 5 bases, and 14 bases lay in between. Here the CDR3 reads CASSSRTGAETQYF. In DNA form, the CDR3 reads TGTGCCAGCAGCTCAAGGACTGGGGCGGAGACCCAGTACTTC.

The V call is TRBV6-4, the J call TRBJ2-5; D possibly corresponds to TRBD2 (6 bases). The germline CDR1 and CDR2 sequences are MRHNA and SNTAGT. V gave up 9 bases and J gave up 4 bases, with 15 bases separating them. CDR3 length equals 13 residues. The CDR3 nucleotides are TGTGCCAGTTCCACTAGCATGAGAGAGACCCAGTACTTC. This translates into CASSTSMRETQYF.

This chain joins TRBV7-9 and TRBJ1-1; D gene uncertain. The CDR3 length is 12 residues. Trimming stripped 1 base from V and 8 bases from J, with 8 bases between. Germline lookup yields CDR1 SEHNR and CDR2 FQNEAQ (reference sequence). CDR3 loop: CASSLEIGEAFF. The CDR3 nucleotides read TGTGCCAGCAGCTTAGAGATAGGGGAAGCTTTCTTT.

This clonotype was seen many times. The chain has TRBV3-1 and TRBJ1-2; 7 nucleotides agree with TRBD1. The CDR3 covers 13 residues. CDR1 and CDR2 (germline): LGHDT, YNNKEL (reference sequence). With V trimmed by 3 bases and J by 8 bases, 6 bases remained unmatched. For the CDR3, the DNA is TGTGCCAGCAGCCACAGGGGGAGCGGAGGCTACACCTTC. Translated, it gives CASSHRGSGGYTF. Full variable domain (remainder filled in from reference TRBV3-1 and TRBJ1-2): DTAVSQTPKYLVTQMGNDKSIKCEQNLGHDTMYWYKQDSKKFLKIMFSYNNKELIINETVPNRFSPKSPDKAHLNLHINSLELGDSAVYFCASSHRGSGGYTFGSGTRLTVV.

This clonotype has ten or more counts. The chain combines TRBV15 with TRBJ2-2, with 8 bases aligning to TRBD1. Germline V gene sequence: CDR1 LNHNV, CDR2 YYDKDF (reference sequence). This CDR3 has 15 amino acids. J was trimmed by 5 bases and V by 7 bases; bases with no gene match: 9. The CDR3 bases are TGTGCCACCACCGGACAGGGTGAGGGGACCGGGGAGCTGTTTTTT. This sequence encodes CATTGQGEGTGELFF. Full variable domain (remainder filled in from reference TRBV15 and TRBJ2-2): DAMVIQNPRYQVTQFGKPVTLSCSQTLNHNVMYWYQQKSSQAPKLLFHYYDKDFNNEADTPDNFQSRRPNTSFCFLDIRSPGLGDTAMYLCATTGQGEGTGELFFGEGSRLTVL.

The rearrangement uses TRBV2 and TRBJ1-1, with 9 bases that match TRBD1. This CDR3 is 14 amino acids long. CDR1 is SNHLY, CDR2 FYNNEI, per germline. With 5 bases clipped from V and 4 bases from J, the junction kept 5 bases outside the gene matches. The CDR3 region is CASSSGTGSTEAFF. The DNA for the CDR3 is TGTGCCAGCAGTTCCGGGACAGGGAGCACTGAAGCTTTCTTT.

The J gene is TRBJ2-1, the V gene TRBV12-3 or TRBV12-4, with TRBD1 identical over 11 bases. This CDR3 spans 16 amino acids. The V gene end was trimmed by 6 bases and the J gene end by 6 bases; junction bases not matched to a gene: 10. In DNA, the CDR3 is TGTGCCAGCAGGGGCCATGGACAGGGGGCGGGCAATGAGCAGTTCTTC. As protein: CASRGHGQGAGNEQFF.

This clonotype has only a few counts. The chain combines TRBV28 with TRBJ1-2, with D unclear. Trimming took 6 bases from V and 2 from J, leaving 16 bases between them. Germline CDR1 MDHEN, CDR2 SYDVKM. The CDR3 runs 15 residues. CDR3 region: CASSLYHSYNYGYTF. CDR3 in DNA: TGTGCCAGCAGCCTATATCATAGTTACAACTATGGCTACACCTTC.

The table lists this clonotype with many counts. The CDR3 spells CASSSKRVKETQYF. The CDR3 DNA is TGTGCCAGCAGCTCAAAACGGGTTAAAGAGACCCAGTACTTC. The chain employs TRBV5-6 and TRBJ2-5; D not certain. V lost 3 bases, J lost 3 bases, and 12 bases lay in between. Germline V gene sequence: CDR1 SGHDT, CDR2 YYEEEE. This CDR3 spans 14 amino acids.

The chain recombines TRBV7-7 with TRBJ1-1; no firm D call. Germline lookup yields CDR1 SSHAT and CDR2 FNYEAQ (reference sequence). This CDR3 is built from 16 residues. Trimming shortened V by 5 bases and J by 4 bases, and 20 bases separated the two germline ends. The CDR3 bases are TGTGCCAGCAGCCCTAGCCCCCTCCCAATGGCCACTGAAGCTTTCTTT. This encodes CASSPSPLPMATEAFF.

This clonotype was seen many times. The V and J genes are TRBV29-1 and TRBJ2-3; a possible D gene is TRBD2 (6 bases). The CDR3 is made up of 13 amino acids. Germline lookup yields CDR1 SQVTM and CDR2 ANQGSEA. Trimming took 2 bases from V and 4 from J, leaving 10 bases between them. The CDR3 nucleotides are TGCAGCGTTGAAAAAACTAGCCCAGATACGCAGTATTTT. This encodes CSVEKTSPDTQYF.